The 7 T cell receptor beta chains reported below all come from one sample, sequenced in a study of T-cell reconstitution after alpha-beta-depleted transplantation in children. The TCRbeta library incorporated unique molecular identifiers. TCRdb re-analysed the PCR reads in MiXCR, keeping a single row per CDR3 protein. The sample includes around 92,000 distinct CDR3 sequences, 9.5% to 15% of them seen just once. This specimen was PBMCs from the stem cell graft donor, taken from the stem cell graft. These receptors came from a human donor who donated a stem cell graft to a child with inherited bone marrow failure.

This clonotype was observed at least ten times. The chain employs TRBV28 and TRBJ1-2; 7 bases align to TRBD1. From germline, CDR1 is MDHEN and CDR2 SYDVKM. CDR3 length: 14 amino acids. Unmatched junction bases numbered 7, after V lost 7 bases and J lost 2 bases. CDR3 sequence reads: CASNFPGQNYGYTF. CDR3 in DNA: TGTGCCAGCAACTTCCCGGGACAGAACTATGGCTACACCTTC.

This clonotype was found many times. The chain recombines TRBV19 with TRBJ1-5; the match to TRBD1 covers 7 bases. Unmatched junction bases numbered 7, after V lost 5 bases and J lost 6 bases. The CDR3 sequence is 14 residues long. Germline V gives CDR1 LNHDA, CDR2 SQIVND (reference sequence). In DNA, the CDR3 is TGTGCCAGTAGTTATACAGGGGTCGCTCAGCCCCAGCATTTT. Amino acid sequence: CASSYTGVAQPQHF. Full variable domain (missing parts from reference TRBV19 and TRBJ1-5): DGGITQSPKYLFRKEGQNVTLSCEQNLNHDAMYWYRQDPGQGLRLIYYSQIVNDFQKGDIAEGYSVSREKKESFPLTVTSAQKNPTAFYLCASSYTGVAQPQHFGDGTRLSIL.

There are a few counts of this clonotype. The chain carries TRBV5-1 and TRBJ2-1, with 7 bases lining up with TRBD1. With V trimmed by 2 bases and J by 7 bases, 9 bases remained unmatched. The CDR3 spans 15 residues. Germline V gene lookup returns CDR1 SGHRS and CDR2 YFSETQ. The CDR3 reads CASSLTTGVENEQFF. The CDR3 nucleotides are TGCGCCAGCAGCTTAACCACAGGGGTTGAGAATGAGCAGTTCTTC.

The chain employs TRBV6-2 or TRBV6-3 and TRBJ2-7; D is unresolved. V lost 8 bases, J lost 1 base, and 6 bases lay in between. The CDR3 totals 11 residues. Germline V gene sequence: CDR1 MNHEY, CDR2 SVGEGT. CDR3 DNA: TGTGCCAGCGGAAGGTCCTACGAGCAGTACTTC. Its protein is CASGRSYEQYF.

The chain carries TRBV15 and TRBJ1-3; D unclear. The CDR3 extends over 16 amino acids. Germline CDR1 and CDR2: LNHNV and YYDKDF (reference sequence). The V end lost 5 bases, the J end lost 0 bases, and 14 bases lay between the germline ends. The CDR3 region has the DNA TGTGCCACCAGCGTAGATCCGGGTCTCTCTGGAAACACCATATATTTT. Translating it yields CATSVDPGLSGNTIYF. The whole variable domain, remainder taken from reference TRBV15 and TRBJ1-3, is DAMVIQNPRYQVTQFGKPVTLSCSQTLNHNVMYWYQQKSSQAPKLLFHYYDKDFNNEADTPDNFQSRRPNTSFCFLDIRSPGLGDTAMYLCATSVDPGLSGNTIYFGEGSWLTVV.

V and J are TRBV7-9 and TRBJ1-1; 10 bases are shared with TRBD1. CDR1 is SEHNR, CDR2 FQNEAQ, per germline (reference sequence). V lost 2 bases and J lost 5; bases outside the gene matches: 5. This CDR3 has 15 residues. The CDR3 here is CASSLTGTGETEAFF. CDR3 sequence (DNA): TGTGCCAGCAGCTTAACAGGGACAGGGGAAACTGAAGCTTTCTTT.

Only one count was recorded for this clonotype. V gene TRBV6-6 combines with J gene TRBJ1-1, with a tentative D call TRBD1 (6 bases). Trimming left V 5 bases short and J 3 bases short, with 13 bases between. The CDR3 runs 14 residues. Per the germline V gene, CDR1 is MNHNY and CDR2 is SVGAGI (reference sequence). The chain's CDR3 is CASSPPGGHTEAFF. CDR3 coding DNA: TGTGCCAGCAGTCCCCCGGGGGGGCACACTGAAGCTTTCTTT.